This T cell receptor (beta chain) is drawn from a study of T cell responses to AZD1222 COVID-19 vaccine (dated by TCRdb to the early 2020s). Some background on the complete study: TCR sequencing covered about 230 trial participants: roughly 200 given two doses of AZD1222 and approximately 26 given two doses of MenACWY control vaccine. Trial participants were enrolled by age into subgroups of 18-55, 56-69 and 70-plus years, and 148, 28 and 57 TCR-sequenced participants, respectively, were included in these subgroups. What the research found in general, with its limitations: Participants were mostly white British, with more females than males. The authors suggested clonal diversity may have been underestimated. After two AZD1222 doses, spike-specific TCR breadth and depth were significantly higher than at day 0 and than in MenACWY recipients. Conclusions about previously exposed vaccinees were limited because only six AZD1222 recipients were SARS-CoV-2 seropositive at baseline. In the small 56-69-year group, the increase in depth fell short of significance, most likely because of low power. The whole spike protein was spanned by vaccine-associated CD4 TCRs, and dominant responses were seen in regions 160-218 and 743-854. No day 14 peak-response samples were available, so repertoires were characterized only after the peak T cell response. Reportedly, almost half of the unique spike-specific TCRs recognized epitopes lying outside the regions that are mutated in the B.1.351 and B.1.1.7 variants.

As encoded in the germline V gene (reference sequence), CDR1 is GTSNPN while CDR2 is SVGIG. V is pared back by 4 bases and J by 3 bases, with 14 bases lying between the germline termini. The CDR3 measures 14 amino acids from cysteine to phenylalanine. The read is trimmed to its CDR3 DNA, 42 bases read in frame from base 1. The time point label corresponds to: about 28 days (+/-7) after the second vaccine dose. AZD1222 recipients whose second dose came at about 4 weeks and those whose second dose came at about 12 weeks were combined into one group, since spike-specific TCR depth and breadth did not differ between the two schedules. Samples from vaccinated people were obtained from the UK trials COV001 and COV002, which included a single-blind randomized controlled phase 2/3 trial of AZD1222 (ChAdOx1 nCoV-19) in healthy adults. For TCRbeta chain sequencing, PBMC samples were collected from trial participants at day 0 and at day 28 after the second dose.

Worth noting for this clone: No cognate antigen has been identified for it. Base-call qualities are not available, and no considerably larger clone is one nucleotide away.

The CDR3 regions of human TCRbeta chains were analyzed by immunosequencing. On the study's bioinformatics: TCRs in the repertoires were matched against a reference library of SARS-CoV-2-specific TCRs that had been generated with the MIRA antigen-specificity platform. Breadth was defined as the fraction of unique TCRs that were SARS-CoV-2-associated, and depth was defined as the fraction of total T cells that were SARS-CoV-2-associated. Using the MIRA data, every spike-specific TCR was mapped to the spike region that the TCR reacted to and assigned to either a CD4 or a CD8 class. Log10-transformed breadth and depth values were compared by one-way ANOVA with Sidak's multiple comparisons tests. Drawn from immuneACCESS, this table holds only the in-frame rearrangements with V and J called that TCRdb kept. Clones are partly lost; checked studies trace under half to an unresolved V gene and leave the rest unexplained. The V and J calls and clone size are taken from that table; D and trimming were inferred from the DNA. The sample has some 160,000 clones on record, roughly 90% of them singletons. Around 2.1% of the sample is taken by the ten largest.

The TCR was taken from an adult who received the AZD1222 COVID-19 vaccine. Sequences were derived from peripheral blood, sampled 28 days after the second AZD1222 dose. In this chain, TRBV30 is recombined with TRBJ2-3; the D segment could be TRBD2, given 7 matching bases. The DNA sequence is as follows: TGTGCCTGGAATACGGGGGGCTTGACAGATACGCAGTATTTT. Its amino acids are CAWNTGGLTDTQYF. The full variable domain, with segments outside the CDR3 supplied by the reference TRBV30 and TRBJ2-3 proteins, appears as SQTIHQWPATLVQPVGSPLSLECTVEGTSNPNLYWYRQAAGRGLQLLFYSVGIGQISSEVPQNLSASRPQDRQFILSSKKLLLSDSGFYLCAWNTGGLTDTQYFGPGTRLTVL.